This T cell receptor (beta chain) was profiled in a study of shared clonotypes between healthy human individuals. Overall study context: Samples came from two female and a few male donors aged 18 to 49.

Study-wide findings and caveats: Clonotypes not shared had lower generation probabilities than those common to all four donors. Of the naive CD4 clonotypes, around 5% were shared across several donors.

Germline CDR1 is MNHEY and CDR2 is SVGAGI. Trimming pared 2 bases from V and 5 bases from J, leaving 6 bases between. The CDR3 length is 13 residues. Assay execution proceeded at the deep level. Sequencing was performed with immunoSEQ multiplex PCR; in TCRdb, only in-frame clones are kept and a portion is missing. The sample lists roughly 530,000 clones, about 96% occurring once. About this clone itself: Its antigen is not known.

The sequence was collected from a woman in her twenties or thirties in good health. Sequences were obtained from naive CD4+ T cells sorted from blood. Subset defined: CD45RA+ positively selected. V is TRBV6-5 and J is TRBJ2-2; no reliable D call. CDR3 in DNA: TGTGCCAGCAGTTACCCTAGAACCGGGGAGCTGTTTTTT. The encoded protein is CASSYPRTGELFF.